The entry below describes one TCR beta chain. This table comes from immunoSEQ multiplex PCR, and its TCRdb copy is limited to in-frame clones, with some not included. This table holds about 480,000 clones, roughly 78% found once. The sample originates from a study of shared clonotypes between healthy human individuals. CDR1 MDHEN and CDR2 SYDVKM come from the germline V gene. The CDR3 runs to 15 residues. Trimming removed 3 bases from V and 0 bases from J; junction bases left unmatched: 4. The sequencing input was PBMCs. This TCR was recovered from a woman aged 40 to 50 in good health. Some clones in this sample may be carry-over from other donors' samples. This chain connects TRBV28 to TRBJ1-2, with 7 bases aligning to TRBD1. CDR3 region: CASSLVGQSNYGYTF. In nucleotides, the CDR3 is TGTGCCAGCAGTTTGGTGGGACAGTCTAACTATGGCTACACCTTC.